This T cell receptor beta chain stems from a study of T cell changes during pregnancy in multiple sclerosis. This clone was picked up one time. The protocol was immunoSEQ multiplex PCR, while the TCRdb copy is restricted to in-frame clones and leaves out a portion. The table has 75,000 to 90,000 clones, around 90% seen once. The CDR3 has 15 amino acids. The J segment lost 4 bases and the V segment lost 1 base, leaving 4 bases of the junction unmatched. Germline V gene sequence: CDR1 SGHAT, CDR2 FQNNGV. The sequencing here drew on CD4+ T cells from peripheral blood mononuclear cells, taken before pregnancy. The clonotype comes from a female donor with multiple sclerosis, enrolled in a pregnancy study. The rearrangement links TRBV11-2 to TRBJ2-1; 7 bases align to TRBD2. CDR3 residues: CASSLGLAEYNEQFF. The CDR3 nucleotides read TGTGCCAGCAGCTTAGGGCTAGCGGAATACAATGAGCAGTTCTTC.